This TCR beta chain comes out of a study of T-cell reconstitution after alpha-beta-depleted transplantation in children. TCRbeta library construction was performed incorporating unique molecular identifiers. TCRdb ran MiXCR on the PCR reads and lists one entry per CDR3 protein. The sample lists approximately 400,000 distinct CDR3 sequences, under 13% occurring once. The CDR3 is made up of 16 amino acids. Looked up from germline, CDR1 is LGHNA and CDR2 is YNFKEQ. V dropped 2 bases and J dropped 4; count of bases not matched to a gene: 2. This TCR derives from a human donor who donated a stem cell graft to a child with acute myeloid leukemia. The chain has TRBV4-2 and TRBJ2-6, with 10 bases aligning to TRBD1. The specimen comprised PBMCs from the stem cell graft donor, sampled from the stem cell graft. The CDR3 bases are TGTGCCAGCAGCCAAAGACAGGGGGCCGGGGCCAACGTCCTGACTTTC. Protein product: CASSQRQGAGANVLTF.